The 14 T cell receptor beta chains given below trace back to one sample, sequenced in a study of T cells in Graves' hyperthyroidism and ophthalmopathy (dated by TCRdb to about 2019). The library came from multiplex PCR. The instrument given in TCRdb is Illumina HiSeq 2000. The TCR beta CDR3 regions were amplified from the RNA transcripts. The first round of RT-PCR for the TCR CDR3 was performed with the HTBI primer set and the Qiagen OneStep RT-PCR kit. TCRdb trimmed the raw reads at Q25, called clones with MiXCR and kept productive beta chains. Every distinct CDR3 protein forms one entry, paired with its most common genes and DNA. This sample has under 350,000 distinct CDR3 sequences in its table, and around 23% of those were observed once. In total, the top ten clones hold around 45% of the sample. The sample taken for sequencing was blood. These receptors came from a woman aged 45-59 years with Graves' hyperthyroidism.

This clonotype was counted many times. The CDR3 reads CASSVGFADTDTQYF. In DNA form, the CDR3 reads TGTGCCAGCAGTGTAGGGTTCGCCGACACAGATACGCAGTATTTT. This chain joins TRBV2 and TRBJ2-3; no definite D call. Deletions cut 4 bases from V and 2 bases from J, with 13 bases between. The germline gives CDR1 SNHLY, CDR2 FYNNEI. This CDR3 is built from 15 residues.

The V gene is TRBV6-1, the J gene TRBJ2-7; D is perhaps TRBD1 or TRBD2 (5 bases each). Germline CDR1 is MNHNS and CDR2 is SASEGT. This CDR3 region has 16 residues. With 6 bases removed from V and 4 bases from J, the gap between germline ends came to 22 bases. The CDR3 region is CASRSGGRTSSYEQYF. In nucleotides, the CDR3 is TGTGCCAGCAGAAGTGGGGGAAGAACGTCGTCTTACGAGCAGTACTTC.

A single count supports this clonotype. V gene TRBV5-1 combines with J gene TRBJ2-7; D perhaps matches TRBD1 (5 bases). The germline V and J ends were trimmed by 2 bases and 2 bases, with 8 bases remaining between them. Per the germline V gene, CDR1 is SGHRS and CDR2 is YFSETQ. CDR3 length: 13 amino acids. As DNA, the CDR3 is TGCGCCAGCAGCTTACAGGTTCCCTACGAGCAGTACTTC. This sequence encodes CASSLQVPYEQYF.

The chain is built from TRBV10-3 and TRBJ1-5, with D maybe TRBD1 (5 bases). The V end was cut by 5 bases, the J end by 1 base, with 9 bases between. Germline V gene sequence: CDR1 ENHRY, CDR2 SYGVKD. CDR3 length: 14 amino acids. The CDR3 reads CAISTDTSNQPQHF. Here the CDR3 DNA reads TGTGCCATCAGTACGGACACAAGCAATCAGCCCCAGCATTTT.

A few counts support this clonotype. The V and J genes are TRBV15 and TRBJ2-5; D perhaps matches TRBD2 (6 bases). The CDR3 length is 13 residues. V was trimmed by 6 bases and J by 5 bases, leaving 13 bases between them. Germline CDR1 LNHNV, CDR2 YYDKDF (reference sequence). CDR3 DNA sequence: TGTGCCACCAGATGGGGGGTGGAGGAGACCCAGTACTTC. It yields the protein CATRWGVEETQYF.

This chain's CDR3 is CASSLVGLAGGEQFF. DNA for the CDR3: TGTGCCAGCAGCTTAGTCGGACTAGCGGGAGGCGAGCAGTTCTTC. This chain links TRBV7-2 with TRBJ2-1, with 14 bases fitting TRBD2. Trimming at V came to 1 base and at J to 10 bases, leaving 3 bases not matched to a gene. CDR3 length: 15 amino acids. Germline V gives CDR1 SGHTA, CDR2 FQGNSA.

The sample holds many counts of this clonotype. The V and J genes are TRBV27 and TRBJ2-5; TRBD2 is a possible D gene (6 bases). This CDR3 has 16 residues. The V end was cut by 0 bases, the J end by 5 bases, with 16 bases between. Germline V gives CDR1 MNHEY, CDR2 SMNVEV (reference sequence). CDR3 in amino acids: CASSLSGAGRGETQYF. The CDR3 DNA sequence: TGTGCCAGCAGTTTATCAGGCGCGGGACGGGGCGAGACCCAGTACTTC.

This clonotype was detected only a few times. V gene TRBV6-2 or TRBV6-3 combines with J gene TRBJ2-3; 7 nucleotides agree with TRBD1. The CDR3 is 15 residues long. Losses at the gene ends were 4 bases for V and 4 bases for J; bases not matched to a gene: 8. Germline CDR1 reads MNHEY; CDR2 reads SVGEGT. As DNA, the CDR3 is TGTGCCAGCAGTTTTACAGGGGTAGGAGCAGATACGCAGTATTTT. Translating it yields CASSFTGVGADTQYF.

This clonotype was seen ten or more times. CDR3 coding DNA: TGTGCCAGCAGCGCGGGACCGGTAGCCTACAATGAGCAGTTCTTC. It yields the protein CASSAGPVAYNEQFF. This chain joins TRBV7-3 and TRBJ2-1; possibly TRBD2 for D (6 bases). The germline V gene encodes CDR1 SGHTA and CDR2 FQGTGA. Trimming cost V 5 bases and J 2 bases, with 13 bases left between them. The CDR3 is 15 residues long.

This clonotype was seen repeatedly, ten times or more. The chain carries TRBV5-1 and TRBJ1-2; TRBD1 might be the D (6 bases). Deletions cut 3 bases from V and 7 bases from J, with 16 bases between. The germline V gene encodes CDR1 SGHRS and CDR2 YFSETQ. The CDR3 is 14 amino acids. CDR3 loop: CASSSDSTSSGYTF. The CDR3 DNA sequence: TGCGCCAGCAGCTCGGACAGTACCTCCTCTGGCTACACCTTC.

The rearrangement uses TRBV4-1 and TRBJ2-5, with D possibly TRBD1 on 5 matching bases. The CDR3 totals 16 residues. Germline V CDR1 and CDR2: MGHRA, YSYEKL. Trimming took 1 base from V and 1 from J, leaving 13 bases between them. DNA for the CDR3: TGCGCCAGCAGCCAAGGGGCAGGGAAGGGCCAAGAGACCCAGTACTTC. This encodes CASSQGAGKGQETQYF.

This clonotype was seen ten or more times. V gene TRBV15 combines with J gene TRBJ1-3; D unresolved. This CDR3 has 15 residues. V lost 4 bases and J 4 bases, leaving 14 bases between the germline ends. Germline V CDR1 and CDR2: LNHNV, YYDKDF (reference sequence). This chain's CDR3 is CATSTPTGRGNTIYF. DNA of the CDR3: TGTGCCACCAGCACCCCGACGGGGAGAGGAAACACCATATATTTT.

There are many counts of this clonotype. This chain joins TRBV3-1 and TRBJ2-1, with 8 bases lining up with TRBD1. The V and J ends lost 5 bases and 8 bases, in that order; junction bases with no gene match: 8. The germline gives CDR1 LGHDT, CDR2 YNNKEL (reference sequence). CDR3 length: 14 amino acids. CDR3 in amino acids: CASSSDRVGDEQFF. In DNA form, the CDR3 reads TGTGCCAGCAGCTCGGACAGGGTGGGCGATGAGCAGTTCTTC.

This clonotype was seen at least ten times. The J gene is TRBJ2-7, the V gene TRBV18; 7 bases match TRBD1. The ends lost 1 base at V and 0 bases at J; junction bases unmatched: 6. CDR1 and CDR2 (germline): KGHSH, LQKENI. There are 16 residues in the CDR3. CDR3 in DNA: TGTGCCAGCTCACCACTGGACAGGACAGACTCCTACGAGCAGTACTTC. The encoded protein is CASSPLDRTDSYEQYF.